The present T cell receptor beta chain was sequenced within a study of identical twins. TCRdb passed the 5' RACE reads through MiXCR, listing each CDR3 protein once. This sample has 350,000 to 600,000 distinct CDR3 sequences; 12% to 15% occur once, and the top ten carry around 0.48%. There are 16 residues in the CDR3. Between the trimmed V and J ends, which lost 6 bases and 1 base, there was a span of 18 bases. Study results and caveats: Beta out-of-frame sequences showed weaker excess sharing between twins. While abundant cord blood beta clonotypes carried fewer insertions, memory repertoires showed no such pattern.

This clonotype was observed many times. Its antigen is unidentified. The data also belong to a second study, concerning yellow fever vaccine responses in identical twins. This second study says: Reportedly, the response of twins' T cells to the vaccine seemed partly convergent, partly personalized.

V and J are TRBV12-3 or TRBV12-4 and TRBJ2-5; tentative D call: TRBD1 (5 bases). The specimen sequenced was CD4+ T cells sorted from blood. The receptor was isolated from a woman in her late teens or twenties in good health. In DNA form, the CDR3 reads TGTGCCAGCAGCCCTAACCCCGGCAGGGCCCAAGAGACCCAGTACTTC. It yields the protein CASSPNPGRAQETQYF.